This T cell receptor (beta chain) was profiled in a study of T cells in Graves' hyperthyroidism and ophthalmopathy. Study as a whole: Peripheral blood specimens were obtained at initial diagnosis, prior to any treatment.

Hyperthyroidism, newly diagnosed and lasting under 2 months, affected patients aged 18 to 65. Diagnoses rested on clinical symptoms, serum thyroxine and TRAb, thyroid ultrasound and orbital computed tomography. This clonotype has just a few counts. Using RNA transcripts as the source, TCR beta CDR3 regions were amplified. The HTBI set primed first-round TCR CDR3 RT-PCR. Via MiXCR, TCRdb re-called the multiplex PCR reads, giving one row per CDR3 protein. The profile shows approximately 590,000 distinct CDR3 sequences, less than 20% of them singletons. V lost 7 bases, J lost 5 bases, and 12 bases lay in between. Germline V CDR1 and CDR2: KGHDR, SFDVKD. This CDR3 is 13 amino acids long.

The receptor's source is a woman in her thirties with Graves' hyperthyroidism. J is TRBJ2-3 and V is TRBV24-1; either TRBD1 or TRBD2 may fit D (5 bases each). Input material: blood. CDR3 DNA sequence: TGTGCCACCAGACCTCTGGGGGTAGATACGCAGTATTTT. Protein: CATRPLGVDTQYF.